The sequence of this TCR beta chain was determined in a study of human T cells and chemical hapten exposure. Study-wide background: Each week of the approximately 25-week study, patients had diphenylcyclopropenone applied to the scalp. Patients were mainly female, each with alopecia areata, totalis or universalis. Overall study results and limits: There was no change with DPC sensitization in TCRs above 1 in 1000 frequency. Patch test score rose with PT1 expanded TCRs, significant at 8, 16, 32, not 4.

TCRdb independently ran MiXCR on the RACE reads; one entry per CDR3 protein. The table includes over 70,000 distinct CDR3 sequences, around 9.9% detected once. Time point here: patch test 3, about 24 weeks after DPC sensitization. Sample treatment: therapeutic diphenylcyclopropenone sensitization with weekly scalp DPC. The CDR3 loop spans 13 amino acids. Germline CDR1 and CDR2: LGHDT and YNNKEL (reference sequence). V was pared by 3 bases and J by 8 bases, with 6 bases of the junction left unmatched. This clonotype turned up a few times. Its antigen remains unidentified. Sequenced material: whole blood, taken in connection with sensitization to the hapten diphenylcyclopropenone (DPC). The TCR originated in a woman younger than 45 with alopecia areata. Some clones in this sample may be carry-over from other donors' samples. V gene TRBV3-1 combines with J gene TRBJ1-2; 7 bases map to TRBD1. The DNA for the CDR3 is TGTGCCAGCAGCCAGTCAGGGGGGTACGGCTACACCTTC. Amino acids: CASSQSGGYGYTF.